This T cell receptor beta chain was identified in a study of vaccination and CD4 T cells after COVID-19. The assay that was used to sequence DNA from cultured CD4+ T cells was the Oncomine TCR Beta short-read assay. In TCRdb, the PCR reads were re-called with MiXCR into one record per CDR3 protein. Of just over 20,000 distinct CDR3 sequences in the sample, roughly 60% were seen once. A remark on this clonotype: Its antigen is currently unknown.

Treatment meaning: roughly 10-day PBMC culture with coronavirus spike peptide pools or control peptides (ViraFEST assay). Before TCRs were sequenced, ViraFEST expanded antigen-specific T cells with peptide pools. This clonotype was sampled from a human donor who received a COVID-19 vaccine. This specimen consisted of CD4+ T cells from blood, cultured in vitro, obtained before SARS-CoV-2 vaccination.

Here the CDR3 DNA reads TGTGCCAGTAGTATAAACTATGGCTACACCTTC. This translates into CASSINYGYTF. The chain is built from TRBV19 and TRBJ1-2; no clear D. Germline lookup yields CDR1 LNHDA and CDR2 SQIVND (reference sequence). V lost 2 bases and J lost 2, with 0 bases in between. This CDR3 region has 11 residues.